Detailed here is one TCR beta chain. Its antigen is not identified. This record belongs to a study of cytomegalovirus exposure and HLA in healthy donors. Study results and limitations: In terms of immune exposure information, only CMV serostatus was available. Data from an earlier analysis indicated that most TCR beta V segments were productive either about 90% or about 30% of the time. Sequencing likely caused a cluster of highly shared sequence variants.

Primers included in the PCR were 60 Vbeta and 13 Jbeta primers. Here immunoSEQ multiplex PCR was the method, and the copy in TCRdb shows in-frame clones only, minus some. The table lists around 97,000 clones, under 80% of them singletons. Germline V CDR1 and CDR2: SSHAT, FNYEAQ (reference sequence). V dropped 0 bases and J dropped 4 bases, with 15 bases sitting between them. The CDR3 sequence is 16 residues long. The source material was PBMCs. The chain is built from TRBV7-7 and TRBJ1-2, with D possibly matching TRBD1 (5 bases). This sequence was found in a woman between 18 and 29 years old in good health and CMV-seropositive. Here the CDR3 reads CASSLARGFRTYGYTF. DNA of the CDR3: TGTGCCAGCAGCTTAGCGCGGGGCTTTAGAACCTATGGCTACACCTTC. Complete variable domain (other parts from reference TRBV7-7 and TRBJ1-2): GAGVSQSPRYKVTKRGQDVTLRCDPISSHATLYWYQQALGQGPEFLTYFNYEAQPDKSGLPSDRFSAERPEGSISTLTIQRTEQRDSAMYRCASSLARGFRTYGYTFGSGTRLTVV.